This entry features one T cell receptor (beta chain) sequence. Antigen unknown. The sample originates from a study of vaccination and CD4 T cells after COVID-19. Scientists ran DNA taken from cultured CD4+ T cells through the Oncomine TCR Beta short-read assay for sequencing. TCRdb fed the PCR reads into MiXCR, producing one record per CDR3 protein. Among some 11,000 distinct CDR3 sequences, roughly three fifths were seen once, and the ten largest hold approximately 10%. Treatment of the sample: approximately nine-day PBMC culture with coronavirus spike peptide pools or control peptides (ViraFEST assay). The germline gives CDR1 MNHEY, CDR2 SMNVEV (reference sequence). The CDR3 contains 14 residues. V was cut by 0 bases and J by 1 base, with 6 bases left in between.

V gene TRBV27 combines with J gene TRBJ1-2, with unresolved D. The receptor was derived from a human donor who had recovered from COVID-19. Sequences were derived from CD4+ T cells from blood, cultured in vitro, sampled before SARS-CoV-2 vaccination. CDR3 loop: CASSLSGNNYGYTF. Here the CDR3 DNA reads TGTGCCAGCAGTTTATCTGGAAATAACTATGGCTACACCTTC.